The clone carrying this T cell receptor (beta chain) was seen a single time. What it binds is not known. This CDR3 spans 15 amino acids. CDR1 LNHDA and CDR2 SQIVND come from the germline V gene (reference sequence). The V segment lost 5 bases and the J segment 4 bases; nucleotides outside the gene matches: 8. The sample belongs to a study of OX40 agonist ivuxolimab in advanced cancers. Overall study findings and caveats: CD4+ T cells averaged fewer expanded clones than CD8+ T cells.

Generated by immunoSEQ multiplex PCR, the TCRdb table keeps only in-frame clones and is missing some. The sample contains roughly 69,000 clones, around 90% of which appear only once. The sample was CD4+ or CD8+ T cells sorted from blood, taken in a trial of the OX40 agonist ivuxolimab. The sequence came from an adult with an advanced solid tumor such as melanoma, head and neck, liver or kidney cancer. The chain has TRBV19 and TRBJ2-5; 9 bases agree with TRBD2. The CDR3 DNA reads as TGTGCCAGTAGTTTGGGACTAGCAATAGGAGAGACCCAGTACTTC. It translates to CASSLGLAIGETQYF.